This TCR beta chain was captured by sequencing in a study of blood T cell repertoires in COVID-19. For the study at large: Sites across the United States, Italy and Spain contributed samples from acute and convalescent COVID-19.

Authors' analysis steps: Amplified reference gene primers provided the basis for estimating nucleated cell counts. Clones were read by immunoSEQ multiplex PCR, and TCRdb kept only the in-frame ones, dropping some. That table furnishes V, J and clone size, whereas the DNA furnished D and trimming. This repertoire shows 60,000 to 75,000 clones, roughly 78% found once; its top ten account for less than 30%. CDR1 and CDR2 (germline): MNHEY, SMNVEV (reference sequence). The CDR3 extends over 14 amino acids. Trimming stripped 5 bases from V and 4 bases from J, with 14 bases between. This chain joins TRBV27 and TRBJ1-2, with D tentatively TRBD1 (6 bases). The receptor's source is a man aged 55 to 69 with active or convalescent COVID-19. The sample comprised peripheral blood. CDR3 DNA sequence: TGTGCCAGCAGTCACGGCGGGGGGCTCTATGGCTACACCTTC. Translating it yields CASSHGGGLYGYTF.